This T cell receptor (beta chain) came from a study of T cells of healthy individuals. This clonotype has ten or more counts. TCRdb independently ran MiXCR on the 5' RACE reads; one entry per CDR3 protein. The data show about 41,000 distinct CDR3 sequences, 4.5% seen once. Per the germline V gene, CDR1 is SNHLY and CDR2 is FYNNEI. The CDR3 has 14 residues. Trimming pared 4 bases from V and 6 bases from J, leaving 14 bases between. The rearrangement links TRBV2 to TRBJ2-3; no firm D call. This sequence was found in a human donor in good health. CDR3 residues: CASSVSLRGDTQYF. CDR3 nucleotides: TGTGCCAGCAGTGTCTCCTTAAGAGGTGATACGCAGTATTTT.